The sample holds a few counts of the clone carrying this T cell receptor beta chain. Its antigen remains unidentified. This record comes from a study of identical twins. Per germline, CDR1 MNHEY and CDR2 SVGEGT. The CDR3 is 16 amino acids. V dropped 5 bases and J dropped 7; count of bases not matched to a gene: 8. TCRdb redid the calling of the 5' RACE reads with MiXCR, one entry per CDR3 protein. Counted here are hundreds of thousands of distinct CDR3 sequences, 15% to 20% occurring once; the ten biggest clones make up less than 15%. Study findings and constraints: Within monozygotic twins, out-of-frame TCR alpha sharing was underestimated by the models.

The data also belong to a second study, concerning T cells expressing NK-cell markers. In that study: Seven HCMV-seropositive donors and one seronegative donor made up the eight sequenced donors.

The sample was PBMCs. The clonotype comes from a woman younger than 30 in good health. This chain links TRBV6-2 or TRBV6-3 with TRBJ2-1; 13 nucleotides line up with TRBD2. Here the CDR3 DNA reads TGTGCCAGCAGTACCCCGGGACTAGCGGGACTAAATGAGCAGTTCTTC. This gives the protein CASSTPGLAGLNEQFF.